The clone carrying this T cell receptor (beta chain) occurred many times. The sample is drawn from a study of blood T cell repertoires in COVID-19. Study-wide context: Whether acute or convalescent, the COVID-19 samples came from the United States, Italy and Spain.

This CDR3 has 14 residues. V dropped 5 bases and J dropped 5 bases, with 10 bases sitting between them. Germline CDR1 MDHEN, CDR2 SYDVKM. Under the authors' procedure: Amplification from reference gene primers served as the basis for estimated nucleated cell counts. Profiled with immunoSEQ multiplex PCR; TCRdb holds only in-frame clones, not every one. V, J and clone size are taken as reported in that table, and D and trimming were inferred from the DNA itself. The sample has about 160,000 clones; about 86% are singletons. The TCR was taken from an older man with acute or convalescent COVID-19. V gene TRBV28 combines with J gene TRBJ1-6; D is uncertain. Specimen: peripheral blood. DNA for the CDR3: TGTGCCAGCAGTGGCGGAGACCATAATTCACCCCTCCACTTT. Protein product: CASSGGDHNSPLHF.